This entry features one T cell receptor (beta chain) sequence. The table came from immunoSEQ multiplex PCR; TCRdb's copy has only in-frame clones and leaves some out. This table holds 180,000 or so clones, around 85% found once. Germline loops: CDR1 SGDLS, CDR2 YYNGEE. The J segment lost 3 bases and the V segment lost 2 bases, leaving 4 bases of the junction unmatched. This CDR3 is built from 16 residues. The data are from a study of blood T cell repertoires in COVID-19. Whole-study context: Donors in the United States, Italy and Spain gave samples during acute or convalescent COVID-19.

The chain couples TRBV9 to TRBJ2-5; 13 bases are shared with TRBD2. This receptor was obtained from a human donor with active or convalescent COVID-19. The donor label of this sample is uncertain. The sequencing input was peripheral blood. The CDR3 is CASSVYGTSGEETQYF. CDR3 DNA sequence: TGTGCCAGCAGCGTTTACGGGACTAGCGGGGAAGAGACCCAGTACTTC.